Below, 21 T cell receptor beta chains from the same sample are listed, as sequenced in a study of OX40 agonist ivuxolimab in advanced cancers. Assay: immunoSEQ multiplex PCR; the TCRdb copy retains only in-frame clones and omits some. This sample has tens of thousands of clones; around nine tenths occur once, and the top ten carry around 0.56%. The specimen was CD4+ or CD8+ T cells sorted from blood, collected in a trial of the OX40 agonist ivuxolimab. The receptors here all came from an adult with an advanced solid tumor such as melanoma, head and neck, liver or kidney cancer.

This clone was seen a few times. The chain combines TRBV5-6 with TRBJ1-4, with 9 bases fitting TRBD1. Germline values: CDR1 SGHDT, CDR2 YYEEEE. The CDR3 has 15 residues. V trimming: 3 bases; J trimming: 5 bases; junction bases outside the gene matches: 5. The CDR3 DNA follows: TGTGCCAGCAGCTCCCTGGACAGGGGAAATGAAAAACTGTTTTTT. This sequence encodes CASSSLDRGNEKLFF.

The chain recombines TRBV6-5 with TRBJ2-1; a weak D match, TRBD2 (5 bases). V lost 3 bases, J lost 5 bases, and 17 bases lay in between. The germline gives CDR1 MNHEY, CDR2 SVGAGI. CDR3 length: 16 residues. The CDR3 sequence is CASSYLGEYGDNEQFF. The CDR3 DNA sequence: TGTGCCAGCAGTTATCTTGGGGAGTACGGTGACAATGAGCAGTTCTTC.

The rearrangement links TRBV2 to TRBJ2-5; D may be TRBD2 (6 bases). V lost 3 bases and J 9 bases, leaving 8 bases between the germline ends. The CDR3 sequence is 11 residues long. CDR1 is SNHLY and CDR2 is FYNNEI in the germline V gene. CDR3 nucleotide sequence: TGTGCCAGCAGTGACTCGGGGGCCCAGTACTTC. It is translated as CASSDSGAQYF.

This clone was recorded only once. CDR3 protein: CASSGPGEVEQFF. In DNA form, the CDR3 reads TGTGCCAGCAGTGGACCAGGGGAGGTTGAGCAGTTCTTC. The chain has TRBV2 and TRBJ2-1; D possibly matches TRBD1 or TRBD2 (6 bases each). V gave up 4 bases and J gave up 9 bases, with 13 bases separating them. CDR3 size: 13 residues. Germline V gene data show CDR1 as SNHLY and CDR2 as FYNNEI.

The chain couples TRBV9 to TRBJ2-7; 10 positions match TRBD2. This CDR3 comprises 15 residues. In germline, CDR1 is SGDLS, CDR2 YYNGEE. The ends lost 2 bases at V and 1 base at J; junction bases unmatched: 3. In DNA form, the CDR3 reads TGTGCCAGCAGCGTGAGCGGGAGGGCATCCTACGAGCAGTACTTC. Translated: CASSVSGRASYEQYF. Drawing the rest from reference TRBV9 and TRBJ2-7, the complete variable domain is DSGVTQTPKHLITATGQRVTLRCSPRSGDLSVYWYQQSLDQGLQFLIQYYNGEERAKGNILERFSAQQFPDLHSELNLSSLELGDSALYFCASSVSGRASYEQYFGPGTRLTVT.

This clone was counted only a few times. V usage is TRBV2 and J usage is TRBJ1-1; D may be TRBD1 (5 bases). From germline, CDR1 is SNHLY and CDR2 FYNNEI. The CDR3 has 15 residues. Trimming removed 3 bases at V and 0 bases at J, with 11 bases between. The CDR3 DNA follows: TGTGCCAGCAGTGACCAGGGAAAGGTGAACACTGAAGCTTTCTTT. Translation: CASSDQGKVNTEAFF.

V and J are TRBV7-9 and TRBJ2-7; 8 nucleotides align to TRBD1. The CDR3 extends over 13 amino acids. The germline CDR1 and CDR2 sequences are SEHNR and FQNEAQ (reference sequence). The V and J ends lost 5 bases and 3 bases, in that order; junction bases with no gene match: 3. In DNA form, the CDR3 reads TGTGCCAGCAGCCTAGACAGGGGCTACGAGCAGTACTTC. Translated, it gives CASSLDRGYEQYF.

The table lists this clone with a count of one. The J gene is TRBJ1-5, the V gene TRBV5-1, with D maybe TRBD1 (6 bases). This CDR3 is 15 amino acids long. Trimming stripped 0 bases from V and 5 bases from J, with 12 bases between. CDR1 and CDR2 from the germline V gene are SGHRS and YFSETQ. CDR3 residues: CASSLEGGKYQPQHF. CDR3 bases: TGCGCCAGCAGCTTGGAGGGGGGCAAGTATCAGCCCCAGCATTTT.

The CDR3 DNA follows: TGCGCCAGCAGCCCAACCTACCCCCGACTAGCGGGAGAAATGGATACGCAGTATTTT. It translates to CASSPTYPRLAGEMDTQYF. The chain has TRBV4-1 and TRBJ2-3; 12 bases line up with TRBD2. Germline V gene data show CDR1 as MGHRA and CDR2 as YSYEKL. This CDR3 contains 19 residues. The trim removed 4 bases at V and 6 bases at J, leaving 17 bases unmatched.

The chain carries TRBV6-5 and TRBJ2-7; no reliable D call. Trimming cost V 7 bases and J 4 bases, with 14 bases left between them. Germline V CDR1 and CDR2: MNHEY, SVGAGI. CDR3 size: 13 residues. The CDR3 DNA is TGTGCCAGCAATGGTGGAATCCCTTACGAGCAGTACTTC. It is translated as CASNGGIPYEQYF.

V usage is TRBV7-9 and J usage is TRBJ2-4; 8 bases match TRBD1. This CDR3 contains 16 residues. In germline, CDR1 is SEHNR, CDR2 FQNEAQ (reference sequence). Trimming took 1 base from V and 0 from J; bases not matched to a gene: 2. The CDR3 bases are TGTGCCAGCAGCTTAGTACAGGGGGGAGCCAAAAACATTCAGTACTTC. The encoded protein is CASSLVQGGAKNIQYF.

A word on this clone: In the same sample, other DNA sequences code for this CDR3. This chain connects TRBV27 to TRBJ1-1; D gene unclear. The CDR3 consists of 14 residues. Germline V gene lookup returns CDR1 MNHEY and CDR2 SMNVEV (reference sequence). Trimming removed 5 bases at V and 1 base at J, with 11 bases between. CDR3 amino acids: CASSPRGKNTEAFF. DNA for the CDR3: TGTGCCAGCAGTCCGAGAGGGAAGAACACTGAAGCTTTCTTT.

The gene calls are TRBV2 and TRBJ1-1; D is undetermined. V lost 8 bases and J lost 5, with 12 bases in between. The CDR3 has 12 amino acids. Germline V gene sequence: CDR1 SNHLY, CDR2 FYNNEI. CDR3 sequence: CASSRSETEAFF. The CDR3 DNA reads as TGTGCCAGCTCCCGCTCAGAAACTGAAGCTTTCTTT.

The sample holds one count of this clone. This chain links TRBV5-8 with TRBJ1-1; D remains unclear. This CDR3 has 13 residues. Trimming removed 4 bases at V and 5 bases at J, with 12 bases between. Germline V gene sequence: CDR1 SGHTS, CDR2 YDEGEE. The CDR3: CASSLTLRTEAFF. The CDR3 bases are TGTGCCAGCAGCCTTACACTTCGAACTGAAGCTTTCTTT.

The chain links TRBV7-9 to TRBJ2-7, with D tentatively TRBD2 (5 bases). CDR1 is SEHNR and CDR2 is FQNEAQ in the germline V gene (reference sequence). Trimming removed 0 bases at V and 4 bases at J, with 19 bases between. The CDR3 runs 17 residues. This CDR3 reads CASSLAPSGIIPYEQYF. The CDR3 DNA sequence: TGTGCCAGCAGCTTAGCCCCCTCCGGGATAATACCATACGAGCAGTACTTC.

A few counts support this clone. CDR3 sequence reads: CASTDLGGQPQHF. The CDR3 DNA reads TGTGCCAGTACGGACCTCGGGGGCCAGCCCCAGCATTTT. V and J are TRBV19 and TRBJ1-5, with D tentatively TRBD1 (6 bases). Trimming cost V 7 bases and J 7 bases, with 14 bases left between them. The germline gives CDR1 LNHDA, CDR2 SQIVND (reference sequence). There are 13 residues in the CDR3. Full variable domain (missing parts from reference TRBV19 and TRBJ1-5): DGGITQSPKYLFRKEGQNVTLSCEQNLNHDAMYWYRQDPGQGLRLIYYSQIVNDFQKGDIAEGYSVSREKKESFPLTVTSAQKNPTAFYLCASTDLGGQPQHFGDGTRLSIL.

The chain has TRBV9 and TRBJ2-2; D gene uncertain. The CDR3 consists of 16 residues. The V end was cut by 0 bases, the J end by 5 bases, with 14 bases between. CDR1 is SGDLS and CDR2 is YYNGEE in the germline V gene. This CDR3 is CASSVVASPRTGELFF. The CDR3 nucleotides read TGTGCCAGCAGCGTAGTGGCAAGCCCGAGGACCGGGGAGCTGTTTTTT.

The rearrangement links TRBV29-1 to TRBJ2-7; D unclear. The CDR3 consists of 12 residues. The germline gives CDR1 SQVTM, CDR2 ANQGSEA. The V end lost 4 bases, the J end lost 7 bases, and 14 bases lay between the germline ends. The CDR3 is CSVGQFYWEQYF. The CDR3 region has the DNA TGCAGCGTTGGCCAGTTCTACTGGGAGCAGTACTTC.

The chain is built from TRBV14 and TRBJ2-5; tentative D call: TRBD1 (7 bases). The CDR3 has 16 residues. The germline gives CDR1 SGHDN, CDR2 FVKESK. The germline V and J ends were trimmed by 3 bases and 2 bases, with 16 bases remaining between them. The chain's CDR3 is CASSQRGQQKQETQYF. CDR3 DNA: TGTGCCAGCAGCCAGCGGGGACAGCAGAAACAAGAGACCCAGTACTTC.

This clone occurred once. The chain joins TRBV13 to TRBJ2-1, with 9 bases identical to TRBD2. In germline, CDR1 is PRHDT, CDR2 FYEKMQ (reference sequence). V lost 3 bases, J lost 6 bases, and 21 bases stayed unmatched. The CDR3 extends over 20 amino acids. DNA of the CDR3: TGTGCCAGCAGCTTCTTTTGGTTGTCGATAGCGGGAGACGGACCCAATGAGCAGTTCTTC. It encodes CASSFFWLSIAGDGPNEQFF.

The chain uses TRBV5-4 and TRBJ2-5; 10 bases map to TRBD2. The V segment lost 4 bases and the J segment 4 bases; nucleotides outside the gene matches: 7. The CDR3 runs to 15 residues. From germline, CDR1 is SGHNT and CDR2 YYREEE (reference sequence). The CDR3 coding sequence is TGTGCCAGCAGCCTAAGCGGGAGGGGACGAGAGACCCAGTACTTC. Its protein product is CASSLSGRGRETQYF.